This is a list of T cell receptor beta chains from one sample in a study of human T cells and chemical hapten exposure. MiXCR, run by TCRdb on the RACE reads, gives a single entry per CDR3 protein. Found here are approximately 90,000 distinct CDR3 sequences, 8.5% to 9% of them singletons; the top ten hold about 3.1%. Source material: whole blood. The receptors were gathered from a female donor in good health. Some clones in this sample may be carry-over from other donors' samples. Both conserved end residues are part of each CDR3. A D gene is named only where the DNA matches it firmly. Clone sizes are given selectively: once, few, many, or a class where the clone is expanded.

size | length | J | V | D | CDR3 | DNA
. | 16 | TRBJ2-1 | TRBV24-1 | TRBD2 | CATSGAAGGVNNEQFF | TGTGCCACCAGTGGGGCAGCGGGAGGGGTAAACAATGAGCAGTTCTTC
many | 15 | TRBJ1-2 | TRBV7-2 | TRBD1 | CASSSINTGVYGYTF | TGTGCCAGCAGCTCGATCAATACAGGGGTCTATGGCTACACCTTC
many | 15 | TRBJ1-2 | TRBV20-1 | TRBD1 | CSARGRTGIYYGYTF | TGCAGTGCTAGAGGGAGGACAGGCATTTACTATGGCTACACCTTC
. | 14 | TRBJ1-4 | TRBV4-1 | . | CASSRQSTNEKLFF | TGCGCCAGCAGCCGACAATCAACTAATGAAAAACTGTTTTTT
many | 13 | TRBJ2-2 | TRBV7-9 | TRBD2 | CASSPLAGGELFF | TGTGCCAGCAGCCCCCTAGCGGGAGGGGAGCTGTTTTTT
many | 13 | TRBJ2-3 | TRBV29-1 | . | CSVDGGYTDTQYF | TGCAGCGTTGATGGGGGCTACACAGATACGCAGTATTTT
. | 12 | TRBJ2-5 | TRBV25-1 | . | CASRSLEETQYF | TGTGCCAGCAGGTCCCTCGAAGAGACCCAGTACTTC
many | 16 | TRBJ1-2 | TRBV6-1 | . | CASSSGLEIPNYGYTF | TGTGCCAGCAGTAGTGGGTTGGAGATCCCTAACTATGGCTACACCTTC
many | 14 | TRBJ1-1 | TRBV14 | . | CASSQDTGGTEAFF | TGTGCCAGCAGCCAAGATACGGGGGGCACTGAAGCTTTCTTT
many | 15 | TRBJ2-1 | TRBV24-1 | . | CATSDPGPDYNEQFF | TGTGCCACCAGTGATCCCGGGCCAGACTACAATGAGCAGTTCTTC